Listed here are 3 T cell receptor beta chains from one sample, sequenced in a study of T-cell reconstitution after alpha-beta-depleted transplantation in children. Preparation of the TCRbeta library was carried out with unique molecular identifiers. In TCRdb, the PCR reads were re-called with MiXCR into one record per CDR3 protein. The table has a few hundred thousand distinct CDR3 sequences, around 46% seen once. The sequencing used PBMCs, collected before TCRalphabeta/CD19-depleted stem cell transplant. The receptor source for this set is a girl aged 2-10 years with aplastic anemia, due to receive a stem cell transplant.

The chain employs TRBV27 and TRBJ2-5; tentative D call: TRBD1 (6 bases). The CDR3 contains 13 residues. Looked up from germline, CDR1 is MNHEY and CDR2 is SMNVEV (reference sequence). V lost 4 bases and J 7 bases, leaving 13 bases between the germline ends. CDR3 DNA: TGTGCCAGCAGTTCACAGGGAGCCGGGACCCAGTACTTC. This gives the protein CASSSQGAGTQYF.

The chain has TRBV7-6 and TRBJ2-7, with TRBD1 as a possible D gene (6 bases). The CDR3 consists of 18 residues. The V end lost 2 bases, the J end lost 0 bases, and 20 bases lay between the germline ends. The germline V gene encodes CDR1 SGHVS and CDR2 FNYEAQ. CDR3 nucleotide sequence: TGTGCCAGCAGCTTATACCCCACACAGGGACCGCTCTCCTACGAGCAGTACTTC. Its translation is CASSLYPTQGPLSYEQYF.

The chain couples TRBV20-1 to TRBJ2-5; maybe TRBD2 (6 bases). CDR1 is DFQATT and CDR2 is SNEGSKA in the germline V gene (reference sequence). The V gene lost 6 bases and the J gene lost 1 base, with 15 bases spanning the gap. CDR3 length: 14 amino acids. The CDR3 spells CSASGRKFQETQYF. CDR3 DNA: TGCAGTGCGTCAGGGAGGAAGTTCCAAGAGACCCAGTACTTC.